The rows below give T cell receptor beta chains drawn from one sample of a study of blood T cell repertoires in COVID-19. The table came from immunoSEQ multiplex PCR; TCRdb's copy has only in-frame clones and leaves some out. Here the sample spans about 88,000 clones, 83% being singletons. The sequenced sample consisted of peripheral blood. Receptor source: a human donor in a cohort sampled during active COVID-19. CDR3s include the opening cysteine and the closing phenylalanine or tryptophan. A D gene is named only where the DNA matches it firmly. Some rows mark clone size as missing; the rest say once, few, many or name a class of expanded clone.

CDR3 DNA,CDR3 protein,J gene,V gene,clone size,D gene
TGTGCCACCGCCCCGGGGGTAAGTCCTACCTACAATGAGCAGTTCTTC,CATAPGVSPTYNEQFF,TRBJ2-1,TRBV15,.,.
TGTGCCAGTAGTCTTCACAATGAGCAGTTCTTC,CASSLHNEQFF,TRBJ2-1,TRBV19,few,.
TGTGCCTGGAGTGTACTGGCAGGGAATTCACCCCTCCACTTT,CAWSVLAGNSPLHF,TRBJ1-6,TRBV30,.,.
TGTGCCAGCAGCCTTCCCATGGGGGGATCTTCCTACAATGAGCAGTTCTTC,CASSLPMGGSSYNEQFF,TRBJ2-1,TRBV3-1/TRBV3-2,.,.
TGTGCCAGCAGCCGGGTTCACAGGGGATTTAACTATGGCTACACCTTC,CASSRVHRGFNYGYTF,TRBJ1-2,TRBV7-9,.,TRBD1
TGTGCCTGGAGCGGCGGGGTTGAAGCTGGAAACACCATATATTTT,CAWSGGVEAGNTIYF,TRBJ1-3,TRBV30,.,.
TGTGCCAGCAGCGACCGGACAGGGTCTGACGAGCAGTACTTC,CASSDRTGSDEQYF,TRBJ2-7,TRBV11-3,.,TRBD1
TGTGCCAGCAGCTCCAGGGGGACAGGGCTTTCCTACAATGAGCAGTTCTTC,CASSSRGTGLSYNEQFF,TRBJ2-1,TRBV7-3,once,TRBD1
TGTGCCAGTAGTATTACATGGACAGGGGTAGACTATGGCTACACCTTC,CASSITWTGVDYGYTF,TRBJ1-2,TRBV19,.,TRBD1
TGCGCCAGCAGCCCTAGCGGGAGCTCCTACGAGCAGTACTTC,CASSPSGSSYEQYF,TRBJ2-7,TRBV5-1,.,TRBD2
TGCGCCAGCCGGGATCGGCCCGGACTAGCGGGAGCGTCGTCCTACAATGAGCAGTTCTTC,CASRDRPGLAGASSYNEQFF,TRBJ2-1,TRBV10-2,.,TRBD2
TGTGCCAGCAGCGCCGGGACTAGCGGGACTTACAGCTCCTACAATGAGCAGTTCTTC,CASSAGTSGTYSSYNEQFF,TRBJ2-1,TRBV5-6,few,TRBD2
TGTGCCAGCAGTGTGCCCTTGGGGACTAGCGGGATACGGTCCTACAATGAGCAGTTCTTC,CASSVPLGTSGIRSYNEQFF,TRBJ2-1,TRBV6-1,.,TRBD2
TGCAGTGCTAGTAGGACAGGGGCACCCGACACTGAAGCTTTCTTT,CSASRTGAPDTEAFF,TRBJ1-1,TRBV20-1,.,TRBD1
TGTGCCTGCACCGGGACAGGGAATGAAAAACTGTTTTTT,CACTGTGNEKLFF,TRBJ1-4,TRBV30,.,TRBD1
TGTGCCAGCAGCCAGGCTAACAGGGTGCGTTCCGATGGCTACACCTTC,CASSQANRVRSDGYTF,TRBJ1-2,TRBV3-1/TRBV3-2,.,.
TGTGCCATAGGACTAGCGGGGAGCCGGTCCCAGTACTTC,CAIGLAGSRSQYF,TRBJ2-5,TRBV10-3,.,TRBD2
TGTGCCAGTAGTAGCGAATACGAGCAGTACTTC,CASSSEYEQYF,TRBJ2-7,TRBV19,.,.
TGCGCCAGCAGCTTCGGGGTCCAAGAGACCCAGTACTTC,CASSFGVQETQYF,TRBJ2-5,TRBV5-1,.,.
TGCGCCAGCAGCTTCTTAGGGGGTGAGCAGTTCTTC,CASSFLGGEQFF,TRBJ2-1,TRBV5-1,.,.
TGTGCCAGCAGTCGGAACGGTGGACAGGGGTATGGCTACACCTTC,CASSRNGGQGYGYTF,TRBJ1-2,TRBV6-2/TRBV6-3,.,TRBD1
TGTGCCAGCACTGGGGAGACAGGGGCCTACGAGCAGTACTTC,CASTGETGAYEQYF,TRBJ2-7,TRBV2,.,TRBD1
TGTGCCAGTAGTATAGCAACAGGGTTATGGAATGAGCAGTTCTTC,CASSIATGLWNEQFF,TRBJ2-1,TRBV19,.,.
TGCGCCAGCAGCCAAGAGAGGGTCTATGGCTACACCTTC,CASSQERVYGYTF,TRBJ1-2,TRBV4-1,few,.
TGTGCCAGCAGTGGCCCAACAGGGGGCGGCTACACCTTC,CASSGPTGGGYTF,TRBJ1-2,TRBV12-3/TRBV12-4,once,TRBD1
TGTGCCAGCAGTTTACTAGCGCTTGGGGATACGCAGTATTTT,CASSLLALGDTQYF,TRBJ2-3,TRBV27,once,.
TGTGCCAGCAGTGAAAGACAGATCACCGGGGAGCTGTTTTTT,CASSERQITGELFF,TRBJ2-2,TRBV2,.,.
TGTGCCAGCAGCTCGGCGGTGGGGGCCGGAGAAAAACTGTTTTTT,CASSSAVGAGEKLFF,TRBJ1-4,TRBV5-6,.,.
TGTGCCAGCAGCTCTCACCGGGACAGGGGGCGAGGGGAAAAACTGTTTTTT,CASSSHRDRGRGEKLFF,TRBJ1-4,TRBV7-9,once,TRBD1
TGTGCCAGCAGCTTAAAAGCCGAGCAGTACTTC,CASSLKAEQYF,TRBJ2-7,TRBV13,many,.
TGCGCCAGCAGCCCTATAACTGACAGGGGCGAGCAGTACTTC,CASSPITDRGEQYF,TRBJ2-7,TRBV5-1,few,TRBD1
TGTGCCAGCAGCCACTCCCGGAGGATGAACACTGAAGCTTTCTTT,CASSHSRRMNTEAFF,TRBJ1-1,TRBV14,.,.
TGCAGTGCTAGATCCTCAGGGTCCCAGTACTTC,CSARSSGSQYF,TRBJ2-7,TRBV20-1,.,.
TGTGCCTGGAGTGCCGCCACCGGGACATCCCTTAATTCACCCCTCCACTTT,CAWSAATGTSLNSPLHF,TRBJ1-6,TRBV30,once,.
TGTGCCAGCAGCTCGGGGGCTAGCGGGAGTGGCGAGACCCAGTACTTC,CASSSGASGSGETQYF,TRBJ2-5,TRBV11-3,few,TRBD2
TGTGCCAGCAGCGTAGTAGCGCGGGGCCAAAGCTCCTACGAGCAGTACTTC,CASSVVARGQSSYEQYF,TRBJ2-7,TRBV9,.,.
TGTGCCAGCAGCATCCCTCTGGAGTACGAGCAGTACTTC,CASSIPLEYEQYF,TRBJ2-7,TRBV5-4,.,.
TGTGCCAGCAGTTCGTCCCGGGACAGGGCCTGGAACACTGAAGCTTTCTTT,CASSSSRDRAWNTEAFF,TRBJ1-1,TRBV28,few,TRBD1
TGTGCCAGCAGCCCCCCCTACGGCCAGGGGAGTGTAGACACCATATATTTT,CASSPPYGQGSVDTIYF,TRBJ1-3,TRBV28,.,.
TGCGCCAGCAGCCAAGGCAGGGAAAATCAGCCCCAGCATTTT,CASSQGRENQPQHF,TRBJ1-5,TRBV4-1,.,.
TGCGCCAGCAGCCTAACAGGGTTCAATCAGCCCCAGCATTTT,CASSLTGFNQPQHF,TRBJ1-5,TRBV4-1,.,.
TGTGCCAGCAGTTACTTGGGTGACAGGGCAGATACGCAGTATTTT,CASSYLGDRADTQYF,TRBJ2-3,TRBV6-5,.,TRBD1
TGTGCCAGCAGCTTGAATCACCTCGGCTACGAGCAGTACTTC,CASSLNHLGYEQYF,TRBJ2-7,TRBV5-8,.,.
TGTGCCAGCAGTAAAGCCAGGTGCAATCAGCCCCAGCATTTT,CASSKARCNQPQHF,TRBJ1-5,TRBV6-1,.,.
TGTGCCAGCAGCCCCGTGGGTAGCGACTACAATGAGCAGTTCTTC,CASSPVGSDYNEQFF,TRBJ2-1,TRBV6-5,.,.
TGCGCCAGCAGCCCACAGGGGTCCGGGAACACCGGGGAGCTGTTTTTT,CASSPQGSGNTGELFF,TRBJ2-2,TRBV5-1,.,TRBD1
TGTGCCACCAGTACACCTAGCACAGATACGCAGTATTTT,CATSTPSTDTQYF,TRBJ2-3,TRBV24-1,.,.
TGCGCCAGCAGTGAGTCGGGACAGGGGCGCGAGGGTACCCCGGAAAAACTGTTTTTT,CASSESGQGREGTPEKLFF,TRBJ1-4,TRBV10-1,.,TRBD1
TGTGCCAGCACCTCGGACAGGGGCAATGGCTACACCTTC,CASTSDRGNGYTF,TRBJ1-2,TRBV5-6,.,TRBD1
TGTGCCAGCAGATTAACCCTAGCGGGAGAGGTTGAGCAGTTCTTC,CASRLTLAGEVEQFF,TRBJ2-1,TRBV2,.,TRBD2
TGTGCCAGCACCATCCCAGGGACATTTTCCCCGGGAGATACGCAGTATTTT,CASTIPGTFSPGDTQYF,TRBJ2-3,TRBV27,.,.
TGTGCCAGCTCACGAACAGGGGGCGCGAGGAACTATGGCTACACCTTC,CASSRTGGARNYGYTF,TRBJ1-2,TRBV18,.,TRBD1
TGTGCCAGCATCCAAGGGGTTTACGGGCCCCAGCATTTT,CASIQGVYGPQHF,TRBJ1-5,TRBV6-5,.,.
TGCGCCAGCAGCCAAGATCTCGCAGGGGCAGATAATTCACCCCTCCACTTT,CASSQDLAGADNSPLHF,TRBJ1-6,TRBV4-1,.,.
TGCGCCAGCAGCTTACAGTTAGCGGGAGGGCAAAATGAGCAGTTCTTC,CASSLQLAGGQNEQFF,TRBJ2-1,TRBV5-1,.,TRBD2
TGTGCCAGCAGCTTCGTGTCAGAGGCTGAAGCTTTCTTT,CASSFVSEAEAFF,TRBJ1-1,TRBV11-3,.,.
TGCGCCAGCAGGGACTTCAATGAGCAGTTCTTC,CASRDFNEQFF,TRBJ2-1,TRBV5-1,.,.
TGCAGCGCCCCGAGGGGGCCTTACGGCTACAATGAGCAGTTCTTC,CSAPRGPYGYNEQFF,TRBJ2-1,TRBV29-1,.,TRBD1
TGTGCCAGCAGTCTCTTACCGGGACTAGCGGGAGGCGAGCAGTACTTC,CASSLLPGLAGGEQYF,TRBJ2-7,TRBV28,.,TRBD2
TGCGCCAGCAGCCCGGGGAGGGGACAGGGAATCTCCGAGCAGTACTTC,CASSPGRGQGISEQYF,TRBJ2-7,TRBV4-3,.,TRBD1